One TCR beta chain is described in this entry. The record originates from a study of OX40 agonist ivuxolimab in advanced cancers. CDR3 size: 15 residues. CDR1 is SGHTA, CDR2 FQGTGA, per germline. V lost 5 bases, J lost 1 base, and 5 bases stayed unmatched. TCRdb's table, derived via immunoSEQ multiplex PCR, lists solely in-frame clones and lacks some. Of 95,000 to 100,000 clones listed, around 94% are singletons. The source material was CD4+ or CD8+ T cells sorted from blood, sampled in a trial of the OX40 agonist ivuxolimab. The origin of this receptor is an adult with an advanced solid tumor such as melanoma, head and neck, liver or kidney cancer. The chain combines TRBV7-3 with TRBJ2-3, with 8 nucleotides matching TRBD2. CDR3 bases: TGTGCCAGCAGCCGGATCGGGGGGGGCACAGATACGCAGTATTTT. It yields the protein CASSRIGGGTDTQYF.